These T cell receptor beta chains were read from a single sample in a study of blood T cell repertoires in COVID-19. Libraries were prepared by immunoSEQ multiplex PCR; TCRdb keeps only in-frame clonotypes and omits some of them. The profile covers roughly 86,000 clones, with around 80% appearing a single time and less than 25% taken by the ten largest. Material: peripheral blood. Source of these receptors: a human donor in a cohort sampled during active COVID-19. The CDR3 runs from the conserved cysteine through the conserved F or W. Fields, in order: clone size, D gene, V gene, J gene, CDR3 protein, CDR3 DNA. D genes are given only for firm matches. Clone size is not always given. Where it is, it says once, few, many or a class for expanded clones.

>few|-|TRBV6-5|TRBJ1-1
CASSYRGRAKTEAFF
TGTGCCAGCAGTTACAGGGGCAGGGCGAAGACTGAAGCTTTCTTT
>-|TRBD1|TRBV7-2|TRBJ2-3
CASSSHRGTTDTQYF
TGTGCCAGCAGCTCGCACAGGGGAACCACAGATACGCAGTATTTT
>-|-|TRBV15|TRBJ1-6
CATSRDRSPLHF
TGTGCCACCAGCAGAGATCGTTCACCCCTCCACTTT
>-|TRBD1|TRBV18|TRBJ2-2
CASSPGQGAAGELFF
TGTGCCAGCTCACCGGGACAGGGGGCGGCCGGGGAGCTGTTTTTT
>-|TRBD2|TRBV25-1|TRBJ2-3
CASRTTSGGSTDTQYF
TGTGCCAGCAGAACGACTAGCGGGGGAAGCACAGATACGCAGTATTTT
>-|TRBD2|TRBV24-1|TRBJ2-1
CATQSGGAGNEQFF
TGTGCCACCCAGAGCGGGGGGGCCGGGAATGAGCAGTTCTTC
>-|TRBD1|TRBV6-4|TRBJ2-6
CASSPDSTGFSSGANVLTF
TGTGCCAGCAGTCCCGACTCGACAGGGTTTAGCTCTGGGGCCAACGTCCTGACTTTC
>-|-|TRBV2|TRBJ1-6
CASRGTIREAPLHF
TGTGCCAGCAGGGGAACAATAAGGGAGGCGCCCCTCCACTTT
>-|-|TRBV7-6|TRBJ2-3
CASSPGEDTQYF
TGTGCCAGCAGCCCAGGGGAAGATACGCAGTATTTT
>-|TRBD1|TRBV7-8|TRBJ1-1
CASSRDRVDTEAFF
TGTGCCAGCAGCCGAGACAGGGTCGACACTGAAGCTTTCTTT
>-|-|TRBV12-3/TRBV12-4|TRBJ1-5
CASSFQENQPQHF
TGTGCCAGCAGTTTTCAGGAAAATCAGCCCCAGCATTTT
>-|TRBD1|TRBV4-2|TRBJ2-1
CASSPQGALGDEQFF
TGTGCCAGCAGCCCACAGGGGGCGCTTGGAGATGAGCAGTTCTTC
>once|-|TRBV2|TRBJ1-4
CASRSVTGGGKLFF
TGTGCCAGCAGGTCCGTGACAGGAGGTGGAAAACTGTTTTTT
>-|-|TRBV5-1|TRBJ2-7
CASSLTGDYEQYF
TGCGCCAGCAGCTTGACAGGAGATTACGAGCAGTACTTC
>few|-|TRBV6-5|TRBJ1-2
CASNRGRQGSYGYTF
TGTGCCAGCAACAGAGGTCGGCAGGGAAGCTATGGCTACACCTTC